The 25 T cell receptor beta chains below all came from one sample that was sequenced in a study of cytomegalovirus exposure and HLA in healthy donors. The PCR employed 60 Vbeta primers together with 13 Jbeta primers. The table came from immunoSEQ multiplex PCR; TCRdb's copy has only in-frame clones and leaves some out. The specimen's table records roughly 120,000 clones. Specimen: PBMCs. The receptors stem from a man aged 40-50 years in good health and CMV-seropositive.

V and J are TRBV2 and TRBJ2-1, with 7 bases matching TRBD2. CDR3 length equals 16 residues. Germline CDR1 is SNHLY and CDR2 is FYNNEI. Unmatched junction bases numbered 8, after V lost 0 bases and J lost 6 bases. The CDR3 spells CASSEARAGAVNEQFF. The CDR3 region has the DNA TGTGCCAGCAGTGAAGCTCGCGCGGGAGCGGTCAATGAGCAGTTCTTC.

The CDR3 coding sequence is TGTGCCAGTAGTATAGATCTATTCGTCGGGGGCAATCAGCCCCAGCATTTT. This encodes CASSIDLFVGGNQPQHF. The chain uses TRBV19 and TRBJ1-5; D not certain. Germline V gene lookup returns CDR1 LNHDA and CDR2 SQIVND (reference sequence). The CDR3 runs 17 residues. V lost 0 bases, J lost 2 bases, and 14 bases lay in between.

V gene TRBV2 combines with J gene TRBJ2-3; D is uncertain. The CDR3 is 14 amino acids. Germline CDR1 reads SNHLY; CDR2 reads FYNNEI. The V end was cut by 6 bases, the J end by 0 bases, with 10 bases between. In DNA form, the CDR3 reads TGTGCCAGCAGCGCCCTCGGGAGCACAGATACGCAGTATTTT. The encoded protein is CASSALGSTDTQYF.

The rearrangement links TRBV11-2 to TRBJ1-3; maybe TRBD1 (5 bases). Germline lookup yields CDR1 SGHAT and CDR2 FQNNGV. V gave up 5 bases and J gave up 2 bases, with 16 bases separating them. The CDR3 runs 16 residues. CDR3 sequence (DNA): TGTGCCAGCAGCCCCTCCAGGGTGAACACTGGAAACACCATATATTTT. As protein: CASSPSRVNTGNTIYF.

The genes are TRBV10-3 and TRBJ2-2; 10 bases are a match to TRBD2. The germline gives CDR1 ENHRY, CDR2 SYGVKD. V lost 5 bases and J lost 7; bases outside the gene matches: 7. This CDR3 region has 15 residues. For the CDR3, the DNA is TGTGCCATCAGTTACGCTAGCGGGAGTAACGGGGAGCTGTTTTTT. This encodes CAISYASGSNGELFF.

The V and J genes are TRBV6-5 and TRBJ1-2, with D unresolved. Trimming pared 4 bases from V and 4 bases from J, leaving 10 bases between. The CDR3 sequence is 13 residues long. The V gene's germline CDR1 is MNHEY and CDR2 SVGAGI. The CDR3 DNA is TGTGCCAGCAGTTCAGGCATGTTCTATGGCTACACCTTC. It yields the protein CASSSGMFYGYTF.

The CDR3 DNA is TGTGCCAGCAGCTTATACCCTTCCTCTATCTACGAGCAGTACTTC. This gives the protein CASSLYPSSIYEQYF. This chain joins TRBV7-3 and TRBJ2-7, with D hard to call. Germline CDR1 and CDR2: SGHTA and FQGTGA. V was trimmed by 2 bases and J by 3 bases, leaving 14 bases between them. This CDR3 has 15 residues.

The chain recombines TRBV28 with TRBJ2-7; 13 positions agree with TRBD2. V shed 3 bases, J shed 5 bases, and the junction held 4 bases outside the gene matches. The germline CDR1 and CDR2 sequences are MDHEN and SYDVKM. There are 15 residues in the CDR3. The CDR3 DNA sequence: TGTGCCAGCAGTTTGCGGACTAGCGGGAGTGACGAGCAGTACTTC. It codes for CASSLRTSGSDEQYF.

This chain links TRBV25-1 with TRBJ1-2; D gene ambiguous. Germline values: CDR1 MGHDK, CDR2 SYGVNS. The CDR3 extends over 13 amino acids. V was shortened by 4 bases and J by 8 bases, with 14 bases between the two germline ends. CDR3 residues: CASSGGSVMGYTF. CDR3 coding DNA: TGTGCCAGCAGTGGAGGGTCTGTTATGGGCTACACCTTC.

This chain links TRBV27 with TRBJ1-5, with TRBD1 matching 10 bases. Germline V gene data show CDR1 as MNHEY and CDR2 as SMNVEV (reference sequence). The CDR3 loop spans 14 amino acids. V lost 6 bases, J lost 7 bases, and 6 bases stayed unmatched. CDR3 protein: CASSRQGAGQPQHF. CDR3 DNA sequence: TGTGCCAGCAGCCGACAGGGGGCAGGACAGCCCCAGCATTTT.

The V and J genes are TRBV18 and TRBJ2-5; D unresolved. Germline CDR1 reads KGHSH; CDR2 reads LQKENI. The CDR3 is 11 amino acids. Trimming stripped 6 bases from V and 3 bases from J, with 5 bases between. CDR3 nucleotides: TGTGCCAGCTCTGTAGAAGAGACCCAGTACTTC. Translation: CASSVEETQYF.

The J gene is TRBJ1-4, the V gene TRBV9; D not certain. CDR1 and CDR2 (germline): SGDLS, YYNGEE. The CDR3 spans 15 residues. The V and J ends lost 0 bases and 7 bases respectively, with 13 bases between them. For the CDR3, the DNA is TGTGCCAGCAGCGTAGGCGTGGAGGGAAGTGAAAAACTGTTTTTT. It specifies CASSVGVEGSEKLFF.

The chain is built from TRBV7-2 and TRBJ1-2, with D perhaps TRBD1 (5 bases). Trimming left V 4 bases short and J 5 bases short, with 14 bases between. The germline gives CDR1 SGHTA, CDR2 FQGNSA. This CDR3 has 14 residues. CDR3 coding DNA: TGTGCCAGCAGCTCCCGGACGGGGGAATATGGCTACACCTTC. It encodes CASSSRTGEYGYTF.

The gene calls are TRBV19 and TRBJ2-1; maybe TRBD2 (6 bases). Germline values: CDR1 LNHDA, CDR2 SQIVND (reference sequence). The V and J ends lost 6 bases and 0 bases respectively, with 18 bases between them. This CDR3 region has 17 residues. This CDR3 is CASSRDLTRDSYNEQFF. The CDR3 DNA follows: TGTGCCAGTAGCCGGGACTTGACTAGAGACTCCTACAATGAGCAGTTCTTC.

By frequency, this clone registers medium-sized. This chain connects TRBV6-6 to TRBJ1-3; 9 positions agree with TRBD1. The germline gives CDR1 MNHNY, CDR2 SVGAGI (reference sequence). This CDR3 spans 15 amino acids. The V and J ends lost 8 bases and 0 bases, in that order; junction bases with no gene match: 5. The CDR3 DNA reads TGTGCCAGCGCCCAACAGGGGGCCTCTGGAAACACCATATATTTT. Encoded protein: CASAQQGASGNTIYF.

The chain joins TRBV6-5 to TRBJ2-7; TRBD1 is a possible D gene (5 bases). The CDR3 is made up of 14 amino acids. Germline CDR1 MNHEY, CDR2 SVGAGI. Trimming removed 6 bases at V and 2 bases at J, with 14 bases between. This CDR3 reads CASSVRQPAYEQYF. The DNA for the CDR3 is TGTGCCAGCAGCGTTCGACAGCCAGCCTACGAGCAGTACTTC.

This rearrangement joins TRBV6-5 to TRBJ2-1; tentative D call: TRBD2 (7 bases). Germline loops: CDR1 MNHEY, CDR2 SVGAGI. There are 13 residues in the CDR3. The germline V and J ends were trimmed by 5 bases and 12 bases, with 17 bases remaining between them. The CDR3 sequence is CASSQGGRERQFF. As DNA, the CDR3 is TGTGCCAGCAGTCAAGGGGGGAGGGAAAGGCAGTTCTTC.

CDR3 in amino acids: CASSVGATSSYEQYF. The DNA of the CDR3 is TGTGCCAGCAGCGTAGGGGCAACAAGCTCCTACGAGCAGTACTTC. The J gene is TRBJ2-7, the V gene TRBV9; D is unclear. CDR3 size: 15 residues. Germline V gene data show CDR1 as SGDLS and CDR2 as YYNGEE. V was pared by 0 bases and J by 0 bases, with 10 bases between.

CDR3: CASSYGQGHSGNTIYF. As DNA, the CDR3 is TGTGCCAGCAGCTACGGACAGGGACACTCTGGAAACACCATATATTTT. This rearrangement joins TRBV7-2 to TRBJ1-3, with 8 bases identical to TRBD1. The CDR3 consists of 16 residues. Germline assignment: CDR1 SGHTA and CDR2 FQGNSA. The V segment lost 4 bases and the J segment 0 bases; nucleotides outside the gene matches: 5.

The rearrangement joins TRBV6-5 to TRBJ1-2; TRBD1 agrees at 7 bases. After removal of 3 bases from V and 7 bases from J, the junction contained 5 bases not matched to a gene. There are 13 residues in the CDR3. Germline CDR1 MNHEY, CDR2 SVGAGI. The CDR3 protein is CASSYEGARGYTF. In DNA, the CDR3 is TGTGCCAGCAGTTATGAGGGGGCGCGTGGCTACACCTTC.

The rearrangement uses TRBV5-1 and TRBJ2-7, with a weak D call TRBD2 (5 bases). This CDR3 is built from 13 residues. CDR1 and CDR2 from the germline V gene are SGHRS and YFSETQ. Trimming cost V 1 base and J 6 bases, with 11 bases left between them. The CDR3 bases are TGCGCCAGCAGCTTGTTCGGGGAACGCGAGCAGTACTTC. Translating it yields CASSLFGEREQYF.

This chain connects TRBV5-1 to TRBJ2-2, with a tentative D call TRBD2 (6 bases). V was pared by 0 bases and J by 5 bases, with 14 bases between. This CDR3 has 16 amino acids. Germline assignment: CDR1 SGHRS and CDR2 YFSETQ. CDR3 in amino acids: CASSLAEGRATGELFF. DNA of the CDR3: TGCGCCAGCAGCTTGGCGGAGGGGAGAGCAACCGGGGAGCTGTTTTTT.

V gene TRBV2 combines with J gene TRBJ2-2; 8 bases align to TRBD2. Germline CDR1 reads SNHLY; CDR2 reads FYNNEI. V shed 2 bases and J 7 bases; nucleotides not matched to a gene: 6. The CDR3 covers 15 residues. CDR3 coding DNA: TGTGCCAGCAGTGAAATAGCGGGATCGGTCGGGGAGCTGTTTTTT. Amino acid sequence: CASSEIAGSVGELFF.

The chain has TRBV29-1 and TRBJ1-3; D call uncertain. Trimming pared 3 bases from V and 0 bases from J, leaving 6 bases between. The germline gives CDR1 SQVTM, CDR2 ANQGSEA. CDR3 length: 13 residues. CDR3 protein: CSVDGSSGNTIYF. The DNA for the CDR3 is TGCAGCGTTGACGGGAGCTCTGGAAACACCATATATTTT.

The rearrangement links TRBV7-9 to TRBJ2-2; 8 nucleotides agree with TRBD1. CDR1 SEHNR and CDR2 FQNEAQ come from the germline V gene (reference sequence). This CDR3 spans 18 amino acids. V trimming: 4 bases; J trimming: 4 bases; junction bases outside the gene matches: 14. CDR3 bases: TGTGCCAGCAGCTCCAGGGGTCGTGAGACAGGGGTCACCGGGGAGCTGTTTTTT. Its translation is CASSSRGRETGVTGELFF.